This T cell receptor beta chain originates from a study of cytomegalovirus exposure and HLA in healthy donors. PCR amplification relied on 60 Vbeta primers (plus 13 Jbeta primers). Sequenced by immunoSEQ multiplex PCR; TCRdb stores in-frame clones only, minus some. The sample has 120,000 or so clones, just over 15% seen once; the top ten hold under 2.5%. Turning to this clone: Its cognate antigen is unknown.

General study results and limits: Later analysis identified several of the most significant clusters that appeared linked to common viral pathogens. Under in vitro conditions, a few CMV-associated chains were confirmed as specific for CMV antigens. Highly shared sequence variants in one cluster were likely a sequencing artifact. One variant, a missense change in DCLRE1C, was linked in a later analysis to TCR beta V- and J-gene trimming.

The sequencing sample was made of PBMCs. This TCR was recovered from a woman younger than 30 in good health and CMV-seronegative.

The chain's CDR3 is CASSPNPQGARNQPQHF. DNA for the CDR3: TGTGCCAGCTCACCCAATCCTCAGGGGGCTCGCAATCAGCCCCAGCATTTT. The V and J genes are TRBV18 and TRBJ1-5; 8 nucleotides match TRBD1. Germline V gene lookup returns CDR1 KGHSH and CDR2 LQKENI. This CDR3 is 17 amino acids long. J lost 2 bases, V lost 3 bases, and 9 bases had no gene match.